This T cell receptor beta chain was sequenced in a study of PD-1 blockade in classical Hodgkin lymphoma. This clone was found a few times. The antigen is undetermined. The CDR3 extends over 15 amino acids. V was cut by 5 bases and J by 0 bases, with 12 bases left in between. Germline V gene data show CDR1 as SGHDT and CDR2 as YYEEEE. Assay used: immunoSEQ multiplex PCR; TCRdb lists only in-frame clones, some missing. The profile shows tens of thousands of clones, around 81% of them singletons. General study results and limits: Complete responders matched newly diagnosed patients in baseline diversity.

Patients all relapsed after autologous stem cell transplantation, and there was variation in brentuximab vedotin exposure. Complete response, partial response or progressive disease was recorded as best response. The source material was peripheral blood mononuclear cells (PBMCs), sampled before the second cycle of nivolumab. The sequence was obtained from a human donor with classical Hodgkin lymphoma. The genes are TRBV5-6 and TRBJ1-3; D is ambiguous. The CDR3 reads CASSQGRVSGNTIYF. As DNA, the CDR3 is TGTGCCAGCAGTCAAGGACGGGTCTCTGGAAACACCATATATTTT. Using reference TRBV5-6 and TRBJ1-3 for the parts outside the CDR3, the full variable domain is DAGVTQSPTHLIKTRGQQVTLRCSPKSGHDTVSWYQQALGQGPQFIFQYYEEEERQRGNFPDRFSGHQFPNYSSELNVNALLLGDSALYLCASSQGRVSGNTIYFGEGSWLTVV.